Given below is one T cell receptor (beta chain) in context. These data originate in a study of shared T cell receptors in the human thymus. TCRdb's table, derived via immunoSEQ multiplex PCR, lists solely in-frame clones and lacks some. This sample has hundreds of thousands of clones, with 80% to 90% found just once. Germline V gene data show CDR1 as LGHNA and CDR2 as YSLEER. CDR3 length: 17 residues. V shed 0 bases, J shed 6 bases, and the junction held 7 bases outside the gene matches. These data were also filed under a second study, of human thymus T cells. That source notes: Resections from corrective heart surgery provided thymus tissue. A high degree of thymic repertoire overlap among unrelated individuals was reported in related research.

The receptor comes from a boy younger than two with a congenital heart defect. V usage is TRBV4-3 and J usage is TRBJ2-3; TRBD2 aligns across 12 bases. Source material: thymocytes. CDR3 amino acids: CASSQDPLAGGPDTQYF. CDR3 in DNA: TGCGCCAGCAGCCAAGATCCCCTAGCGGGGGGGCCGGATACGCAGTATTTT.